The clone carrying this TCR beta chain was counted between two and nine times. Its antigen is currently unknown. This entry belongs to a study of T cells after yellow fever vaccination. Study-wide results and limits: Peak timing came faster in the weaker secondary response, day 5 versus 15.

Each CDR3 protein gets one entry after TCRdb re-called the 5' RACE reads with MiXCR. Of around 150,000 distinct CDR3 sequences listed, about 7% are singletons. The V gene end was trimmed by 1 base and the J gene end by 4 bases; junction bases not matched to a gene: 6. Germline V gene sequence: CDR1 LGHNA, CDR2 YNFKEQ. The CDR3 extends over 16 amino acids. This receptor was obtained from a man between 18 and 29 years old who received the YFV17D yellow fever vaccine. The chain links TRBV4-2 to TRBJ1-1, with 10 bases identical to TRBD1. The sequencing here drew on CD4+ T cells sorted from PBMCs, taken roughly 5 days after the first yellow fever vaccination. DNA for the CDR3: TGTGCCAGCAGCCAAGCGACAGGGGGCTTGTTCACTGAAGCTTTCTTT. As protein: CASSQATGGLFTEAFF.